Sequencing of this T cell receptor beta chain was carried out in a study of a mutant IDH1 vaccine in newly diagnosed glioma. This clone was seen only a few times. Its target is unknown. The repertoire was sequenced with immunoSEQ multiplex PCR; TCRdb's copy has only in-frame clones and lacks some. This sample yields some 50,000 clones, of which less than 75% are seen a single time; 4% to 6% belongs to the top ten. Documented time point: week 47, end of study. Each dose of the vaccine consisted of 300 ug of mutant IDH1 20-mer peptide, with topical imiquimod. This CDR3 region has 14 residues. Between the trimmed V and J ends, which lost 6 bases and 1 base, there was a span of 10 bases. Per germline, CDR1 SNHLY and CDR2 FYNNEI.

This chain uses TRBV2 with TRBJ2-4; weak D call: TRBD2 (6 bases). The specimen was peripheral blood mononuclear cells (PBMCs), collected from a glioma patient whose treatment included an IDH1 peptide vaccine. The sequence was obtained from a middle-aged man with glioma. Some clones in this sample may be carry-over from other donors' samples. CDR3 coding DNA: TGTGCCAGCAGGGCGGGACTGGCCAAAAACATTCAGTACTTC. Its translation: CASRAGLAKNIQYF.